The rows below give T cell receptor beta chains drawn from one sample of a study of beta chain features in type 1 diabetes. This table comes from immunoSEQ multiplex PCR, and its TCRdb copy is limited to in-frame clones, with some not included. The sample carries hundreds of thousands of clones, around 15% recorded once. The source material was central memory CD4+ T cells from blood. All receptors come from a man aged 30-40 years in good health. Both conserved end residues are part of each CDR3. The D gene is left open where the match is weak. Only some rows state a clone size, as once, few, many or a class for expanded clones.

cdr3_nt | cdr3_aa | v_call | d_call | j_call | clone_size
TGTGCCAGCAGTCCCCCTCGAGGCGGGAGGGTCTACAATGAGCAGTTCTTC | CASSPPRGGRVYNEQFF | TRBV27 | TRBD2 | TRBJ2-1 | few
TGTGCCAGCAGCGTAGTTCCAGCAGATAACACCGGGGAGCTGTTTTTT | CASSVVPADNTGELFF | TRBV9 | - | TRBJ2-2 | -
TGTGCCAGCAGGCGGACAGGGAATGGACAGCCCCAGCATTTT | CASRRTGNGQPQHF | TRBV6-1 | TRBD1 | TRBJ1-5 | few
TGCGCCAGCAGCTTGGCTGGGGGCTTAGTCAATGAGCAGTTCTTC | CASSLAGGLVNEQFF | TRBV5-1 | - | TRBJ2-1 | few
TGTGCCAGCAATTCGGACTACACTCCTGCGACCCAGTACTTC | CASNSDYTPATQYF | TRBV2 | - | TRBJ2-5 | -
TGCGCCAGCAGCCAACACCTGACAGGGGTAGAGACCCAGTACTTC | CASSQHLTGVETQYF | TRBV4-3 | TRBD1 | TRBJ2-5 | -
TGTGCCAGTAGGAGGGGAGGAGAGCAGTTCTTC | CASRRGGEQFF | TRBV19 | - | TRBJ2-1 | many
TGTGCCAGCAGCTCCCACGTGGAGCAGTTCTTC | CASSSHVEQFF | TRBV13 | - | TRBJ2-1 | -
TGTGCCAGCAGCAATCTAGCGGGGGGGCCTGAGACCCAGTACTTC | CASSNLAGGPETQYF | TRBV2 | TRBD2 | TRBJ2-5 | -
TGTGCCACCAGCAAGGGACAGGGGGGCCTTCGGAATGAAAAACTGTTTTTT | CATSKGQGGLRNEKLFF | TRBV15 | TRBD1 | TRBJ1-4 | -
TGTGCCAGCAGCCCCTTTCAGGGGGGGATGGAGACCCAGTACTTC | CASSPFQGGMETQYF | TRBV7-9 | - | TRBJ2-5 | few
TGTGCCAGCAGCCCCGGGACAGGGACCGGCTACACCTTC | CASSPGTGTGYTF | TRBV11-2 | TRBD1 | TRBJ1-2 | -
TGCGCCAGCAGCCAAGACGTCTGGGAGACCCAGTACTTC | CASSQDVWETQYF | TRBV4-3 | - | TRBJ2-5 | -
TGCGCCAGCAGCCCGGGACAGGGAGGAGAGACCCAGTACTTC | CASSPGQGGETQYF | TRBV5-1 | TRBD1 | TRBJ2-5 | -
TGTGCCAGCAGTAATACAGGGGGCCTCAATCAGCCCCAGCATTTT | CASSNTGGLNQPQHF | TRBV6-5 | TRBD1 | TRBJ1-5 | -
TGTGCCTGGAGTGTAAAACCTAACACCATATATTTT | CAWSVKPNTIYF | TRBV30 | - | TRBJ1-3 | -
TGTGCCAGCAGTTCCTCCTTCGGCACGGGAACCCAGTACTTC | CASSSSFGTGTQYF | TRBV27 | - | TRBJ2-5 | few
TGTGCCAGCAGCACGGTTAGAGGGGGCACAGATACGCAGTATTTT | CASSTVRGGTDTQYF | TRBV7-8 | - | TRBJ2-3 | few
TGTGCCAGCAGCGAAAGACTAGCCGGACAAGAGACCCAGTACTTC | CASSERLAGQETQYF | TRBV9 | TRBD2 | TRBJ2-5 | few
TGTGCCAGTGCCAGGGAGGGGACAGGGGAAAACATTCAGTACTTC | CASAREGTGENIQYF | TRBV19 | TRBD1 | TRBJ2-4 | few
TGTGCCAGCAGTGAGGGGACAGGGATTCCCGGGGAGCTGTTTTTT | CASSEGTGIPGELFF | TRBV6-1 | TRBD1 | TRBJ2-2 | -
TGTGCCAGCACTACTAGCGGGTCGAACACCGGGGAGCTGTTTTTT | CASTTSGSNTGELFF | TRBV9 | TRBD2 | TRBJ2-2 | -
TGTGCCAGCAGCGCCCGCGAGACCCAGTACTTC | CASSARETQYF | TRBV11-3 | - | TRBJ2-5 | few
TGTGCCAGCAGGACTAGCGGGACAGATACGCAGTATTTT | CASRTSGTDTQYF | TRBV19 | TRBD2 | TRBJ2-3 | few
TGCGCCAGCAGCTCGGGGACCGCGAAGTCAGATACGCAGTATTTT | CASSSGTAKSDTQYF | TRBV5-1 | - | TRBJ2-3 | many
TGTGCCAGCAGCTTAGCTGGACAGGGGAATCAGCCCCAGCATTTT | CASSLAGQGNQPQHF | TRBV7-2 | TRBD1 | TRBJ1-5 | once
TGCGCCAGCAGCCAAGTTCGGGGGCGCGATCAGCCCCAGCATTTT | CASSQVRGRDQPQHF | TRBV4-3 | - | TRBJ1-5 | few
TGCGCCAGCAGCCAAGAGAGGGGAGGCTGGGGTGAAGCTTTCTTT | CASSQERGGWGEAFF | TRBV4-3 | - | TRBJ1-1 | few
TGTGCCAGCAGCCAGAGACTAGCGGGGGGAAGGTTGAATGAGCAGTTCTTC | CASSQRLAGGRLNEQFF | TRBV5-6 | TRBD2 | TRBJ2-1 | -
TGTGCCAGCAGCCAAGGAGGGAGGGATAGGCAGCCCCAGCATTTT | CASSQGGRDRQPQHF | TRBV4-2 | - | TRBJ1-5 | -
TGTGCCAGCAGCCAATGGAGCGGAGGCAATCAGCCCCAGCATTTT | CASSQWSGGNQPQHF | TRBV4-2 | - | TRBJ1-5 | few
TGTGCCAGCAGCCGGACAGGGTTTGGGACAGATACGCAGTATTTT | CASSRTGFGTDTQYF | TRBV14 | TRBD1 | TRBJ2-3 | many
TGTGCCAGTAGTACCCGGACAGGGGGGTCCTACGAGCAGTACTTC | CASSTRTGGSYEQYF | TRBV19 | TRBD1 | TRBJ2-7 | -
TGTGCCAGCAGCAAGGGTGGCGGGGGGGCCGGAGAGACCCAGTACTTC | CASSKGGGGAGETQYF | TRBV7-2 | TRBD2 | TRBJ2-5 | -
TGTGCCAGCAGCGCCATTGGACTAGACTCCTACGAGCAGTACTTC | CASSAIGLDSYEQYF | TRBV2 | TRBD2 | TRBJ2-7 | -
TGTGCCAGCAGTTCTCCGGGGCTAGCGGGTGGGAATGAGCAGTTCTTC | CASSSPGLAGGNEQFF | TRBV28 | TRBD2 | TRBJ2-1 | many
TGTGCCAGCAGTGAAGGATCTTACAGGGTTTTACTTAGCACAGATACGCAGTATTTT | CASSEGSYRVLLSTDTQYF | TRBV6-1 | - | TRBJ2-3 | few
TGTGCCAGCATCCGAGAGCTAGCGGGGGGAAACACCGGGGAGCTGTTTTTT | CASIRELAGGNTGELFF | TRBV5-5 | TRBD2 | TRBJ2-2 | few
TGCAGCGCCGCGACAGGGGGCAGGGGCACTGAAGCTTTCTTT | CSAATGGRGTEAFF | TRBV29-1 | TRBD1 | TRBJ1-1 | few
TGTGCCAGCGCCCGGAGGACAGGTTCGAGGTCCTACGAGCAGTACTTC | CASARRTGSRSYEQYF | TRBV27 | TRBD1 | TRBJ2-7 | -
TGTGCCAGCAGCTTATGGGGCGGGGGTTCCTACAATGAGCAGTTCTTC | CASSLWGGGSYNEQFF | TRBV11-3 | TRBD2 | TRBJ2-1 | -
TGTGCCAGCACCGTGGGGGGACATACCACCGGGGAGCTGTTTTTT | CASTVGGHTTGELFF | TRBV5-6 | - | TRBJ2-2 | -
TGCGCCAGCAGCTTACTGACAGGGCTCAGCACAGATACGCAGTATTTT | CASSLLTGLSTDTQYF | TRBV5-1 | TRBD1 | TRBJ2-3 | -
TGTGCCAGCAGCTCTAATAGGGTTCTCACTGAAGCTTTCTTT | CASSSNRVLTEAFF | TRBV5-5 | - | TRBJ1-1 | few
TGCGCCAGCAGCCGCTTTGGGGCGGGAGTTCAAGATACGCAGTATTTT | CASSRFGAGVQDTQYF | TRBV4-3 | TRBD2 | TRBJ2-3 | -
TGTGCCAGCAGCCAAGATAGGGGATGGAGCAAAGCTTTCTTT | CASSQDRGWSKAFF | TRBV14 | - | TRBJ1-1 | -
TGTGCCAGCAAAGGGGATACAGGCAGGCTCGCCGGGGAGCTGTTTTTT | CASKGDTGRLAGELFF | TRBV2 | - | TRBJ2-2 | few
TGTGCCATCACGGGACAGGGAACCAACTATGGCTACACCTTC | CAITGQGTNYGYTF | TRBV10-3 | TRBD1 | TRBJ1-2 | many